Included here is one T cell receptor beta chain sequence, with context. Trimming cost V 1 base and J 0 bases, with 8 bases left between them. The CDR3 spans 15 residues. Germline CDR1 and CDR2: SGHKS and YYEKEE (reference sequence). Adult donors, all healthy and HIV-negative, had no recent acute infections or vaccinations. The record originates from a study of shared clonotypes between healthy human individuals. Study information: A donor's plate count was three for CD4 naive and three for CD4 memory; CD8 naive had two and CD8 memory one.

Assay used: immunoSEQ multiplex PCR; TCRdb lists only in-frame clones, some missing. This sample has roughly 1,100,000 clones, with about 75% found just once. The sequence was obtained from a young man in good health. Sample: memory CD4+ T cells sorted from blood. The subset: CD45RA-negative fraction. The chain combines TRBV5-5 with TRBJ2-1; no reliable D call. The CDR3 here is CASSLRSLSYNEQFF. For the CDR3, the DNA is TGTGCCAGCAGCTTGAGGTCGCTCTCCTACAATGAGCAGTTCTTC.